This T cell receptor beta chain was obtained from a study of blood T cell repertoires in COVID-19. Overall study context: The origin of the acute and convalescent COVID-19 samples was the United States, Italy and Spain. Sources were T cells, B-cell-depleted T cells, or PBMCs; the material itself was cDNA or gDNA.

Authors' data handling: Amplification with reference gene primers provided the estimates of nucleated cell counts. Assay: immunoSEQ multiplex PCR; the TCRdb copy retains only in-frame clones and omits some. V, J and clone size are those of that table, while D and trimming were read from the DNA. The sample lists about 200,000 clones; 84% were seen once. The CDR3 runs 14 residues. V shed 2 bases and J 3 bases; nucleotides not matched to a gene: 2. CDR1 and CDR2 from the germline V gene are LGHNA and YNFKEQ. This TCR was recovered from a woman in her fifties or sixties with active or convalescent COVID-19. The V gene is TRBV4-2, the J gene TRBJ2-7; 9 positions agree with TRBD2. The material sequenced was peripheral blood. The CDR3 sequence: CASSQISGSYEQYF. The CDR3 DNA reads TGTGCCAGCAGCCAAATTAGCGGGAGCTACGAGCAGTACTTC.